This T cell receptor (beta chain) came from a study of identical twins. This clonotype was recorded a few times. From the 5' RACE reads, TCRdb called clonotypes with MiXCR, one entry per CDR3 protein. In the table there are approximately 410,000 distinct CDR3 sequences, around 18% of which are singletons. This sequence was found in a man aged 45-65 years in good health. The sample consisted of naive T cells sorted from blood.

The CDR3 DNA is TGTGCCAGCAGTCAAAGAACGTATTACAGGGAAGAGACCCAGTACTTC. It codes for CASSQRTYYREETQYF. The chain carries TRBV6-2 or TRBV6-3 and TRBJ2-5; TRBD1 might be the D (6 bases). Trimming stripped 5 bases from V and 3 bases from J, with 19 bases between. CDR1 MNHEY and CDR2 SVGEGT come from the germline V gene. The CDR3 is made up of 16 amino acids.